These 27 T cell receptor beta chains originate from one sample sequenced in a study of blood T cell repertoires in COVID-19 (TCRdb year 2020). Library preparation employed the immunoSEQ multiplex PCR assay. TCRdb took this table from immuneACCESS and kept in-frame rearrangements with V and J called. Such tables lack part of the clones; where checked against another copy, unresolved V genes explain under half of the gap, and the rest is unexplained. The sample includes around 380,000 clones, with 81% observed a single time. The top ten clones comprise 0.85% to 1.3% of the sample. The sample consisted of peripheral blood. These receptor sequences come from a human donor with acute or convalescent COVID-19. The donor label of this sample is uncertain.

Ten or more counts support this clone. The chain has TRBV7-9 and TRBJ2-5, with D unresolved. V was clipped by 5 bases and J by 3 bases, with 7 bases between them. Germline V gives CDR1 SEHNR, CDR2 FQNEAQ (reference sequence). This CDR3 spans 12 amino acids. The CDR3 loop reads CASSGRKETQYF. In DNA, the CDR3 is TGTGCCAGCAGCGGCAGAAAAGAGACCCAGTACTTC.

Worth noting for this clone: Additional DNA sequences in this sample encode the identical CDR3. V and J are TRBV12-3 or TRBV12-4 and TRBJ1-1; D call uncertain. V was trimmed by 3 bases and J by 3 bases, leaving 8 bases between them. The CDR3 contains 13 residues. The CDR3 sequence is CASSLVQYTEAFF. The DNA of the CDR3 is TGTGCCAGCAGTTTGGTACAGTACACTGAAGCTTTCTTT.

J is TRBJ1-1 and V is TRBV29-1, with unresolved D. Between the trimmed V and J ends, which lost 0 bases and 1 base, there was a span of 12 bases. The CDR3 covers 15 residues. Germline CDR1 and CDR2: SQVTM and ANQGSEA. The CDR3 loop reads CSVEDYNRRNTEAFF. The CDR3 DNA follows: TGCAGCGTTGAAGATTATAACAGACGGAACACTGAAGCTTTCTTT.

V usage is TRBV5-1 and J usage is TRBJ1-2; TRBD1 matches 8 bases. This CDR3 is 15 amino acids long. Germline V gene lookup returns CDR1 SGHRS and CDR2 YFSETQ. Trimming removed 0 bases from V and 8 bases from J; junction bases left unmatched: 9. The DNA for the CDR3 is TGCGCCAGCAGCTTGGCGTGGCAGGGGGCGAGAGGCTACACCTTC. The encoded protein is CASSLAWQGARGYTF.

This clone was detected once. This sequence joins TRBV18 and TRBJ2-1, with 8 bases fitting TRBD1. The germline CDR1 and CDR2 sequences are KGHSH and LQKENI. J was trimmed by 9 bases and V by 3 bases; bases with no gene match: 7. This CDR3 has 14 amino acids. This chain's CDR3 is CASSPPQGGAEQFF. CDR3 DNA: TGTGCCAGCTCACCCCCACAGGGGGGCGCTGAGCAGTTCTTC. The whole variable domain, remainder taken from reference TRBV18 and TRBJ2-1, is NAGVMQNPRHLVRRRGQEARLRCSPMKGHSHVYWYRQLPEEGLKFMVYLQKENIIDESGMPKERFSAEFPKEGPSILRIQQVVRGDSAAYFCASSPPQGGAEQFFGPGTRLTVL.

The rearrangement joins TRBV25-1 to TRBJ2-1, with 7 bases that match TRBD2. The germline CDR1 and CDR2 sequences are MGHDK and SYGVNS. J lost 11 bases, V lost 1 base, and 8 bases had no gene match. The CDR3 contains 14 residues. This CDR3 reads CASSESGGDDKQFF. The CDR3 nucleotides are TGTGCCAGCAGTGAATCTGGGGGGGACGATAAGCAGTTCTTC.

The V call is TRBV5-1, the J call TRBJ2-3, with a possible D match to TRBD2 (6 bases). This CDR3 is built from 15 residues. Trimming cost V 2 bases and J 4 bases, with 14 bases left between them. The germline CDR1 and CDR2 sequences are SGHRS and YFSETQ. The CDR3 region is CASSFLRGVSDTQYF. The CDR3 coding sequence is TGCGCCAGCAGCTTCTTGCGGGGAGTGTCAGATACGCAGTATTTT.

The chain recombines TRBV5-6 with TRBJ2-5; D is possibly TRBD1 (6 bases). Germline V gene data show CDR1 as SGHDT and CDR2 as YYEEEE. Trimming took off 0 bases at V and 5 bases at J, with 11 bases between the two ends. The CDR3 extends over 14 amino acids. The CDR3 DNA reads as TGTGCCAGCAGCTTGGGTGGGGGCGATGAGACCCAGTACTTC. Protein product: CASSLGGGDETQYF.

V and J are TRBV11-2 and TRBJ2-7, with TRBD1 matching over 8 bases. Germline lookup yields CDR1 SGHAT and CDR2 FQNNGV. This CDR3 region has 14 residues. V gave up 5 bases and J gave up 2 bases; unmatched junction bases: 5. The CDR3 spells CASSTGQGPYEQYF. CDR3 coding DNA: TGTGCCAGCAGCACCGGACAGGGTCCCTACGAGCAGTACTTC.

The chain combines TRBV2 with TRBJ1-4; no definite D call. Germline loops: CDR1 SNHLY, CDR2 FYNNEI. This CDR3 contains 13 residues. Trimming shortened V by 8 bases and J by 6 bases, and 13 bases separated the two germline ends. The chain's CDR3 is CASALEYDEKLFF. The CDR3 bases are TGTGCCAGCGCTCTCGAGTACGATGAAAAACTGTTTTTT. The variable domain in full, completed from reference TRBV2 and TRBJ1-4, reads EPEVTQTPSHQVTQMGQEVILRCVPISNHLYFYWYRQILGQKVEFLVSFYNNEISEKSEIFDDQFSVERPDGSNFTLKIRSTKLEDSAMYFCASALEYDEKLFFGSGTQLSVL.

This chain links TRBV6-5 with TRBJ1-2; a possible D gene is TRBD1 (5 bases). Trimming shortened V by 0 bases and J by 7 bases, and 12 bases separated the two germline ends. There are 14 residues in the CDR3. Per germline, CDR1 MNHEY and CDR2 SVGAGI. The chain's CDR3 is CASSYSRVVGGYTF. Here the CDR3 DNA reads TGTGCCAGCAGTTACTCCAGGGTAGTAGGTGGCTACACCTTC.

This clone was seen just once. Here the CDR3 reads CASSFYSNTGELFF. The CDR3, as DNA: TGTGCCAGCAGTTTCTACAGCAACACCGGGGAGCTGTTTTTT. This chain links TRBV28 with TRBJ2-2, with unresolved D. Trimming took 3 bases from V and 2 from J, leaving 7 bases between them. The germline CDR1 and CDR2 sequences are MDHEN and SYDVKM. The CDR3 has 14 residues.

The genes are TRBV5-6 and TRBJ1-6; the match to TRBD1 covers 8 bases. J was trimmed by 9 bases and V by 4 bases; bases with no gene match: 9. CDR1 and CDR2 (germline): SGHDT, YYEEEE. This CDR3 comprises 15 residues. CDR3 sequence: CASSPQGAFGSPLHF. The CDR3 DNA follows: TGTGCCAGCAGCCCTCAGGGGGCTTTTGGTTCACCCCTCCACTTT.

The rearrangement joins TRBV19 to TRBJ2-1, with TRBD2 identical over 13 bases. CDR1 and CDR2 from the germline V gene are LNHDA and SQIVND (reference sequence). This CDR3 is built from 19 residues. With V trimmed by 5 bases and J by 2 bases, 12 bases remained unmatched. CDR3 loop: CASSPRGLAGVEAYNEQFF. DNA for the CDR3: TGTGCCAGTAGTCCCCGAGGACTAGCGGGAGTCGAGGCCTACAATGAGCAGTTCTTC.

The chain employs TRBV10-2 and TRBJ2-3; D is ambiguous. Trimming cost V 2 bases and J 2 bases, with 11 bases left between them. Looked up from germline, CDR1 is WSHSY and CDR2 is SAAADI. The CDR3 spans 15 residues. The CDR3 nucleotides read TGCGCCAGCAGTGAGGGGTCCTACTACACAGATACGCAGTATTTT. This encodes CASSEGSYYTDTQYF.

CDR3 DNA: TGTGCCAGCTCGCCTCGGACTGTCTCCTACGAGCAGTACTTC. It yields the protein CASSPRTVSYEQYF. The chain couples TRBV18 to TRBJ2-7; D is perhaps TRBD2 (5 bases). The CDR3 has 14 residues. V gave up 6 bases and J gave up 0 bases, with 12 bases separating them. Germline V gives CDR1 KGHSH, CDR2 LQKENI.

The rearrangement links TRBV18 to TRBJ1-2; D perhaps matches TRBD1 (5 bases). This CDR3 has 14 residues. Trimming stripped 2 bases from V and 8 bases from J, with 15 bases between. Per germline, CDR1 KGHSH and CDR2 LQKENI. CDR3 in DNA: TGTGCCAGCTCACCATTGTGGGGGGAAGAAGGCTACACCTTC. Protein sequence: CASSPLWGEEGYTF. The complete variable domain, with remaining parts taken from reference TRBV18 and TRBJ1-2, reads NAGVMQNPRHLVRRRGQEARLRCSPMKGHSHVYWYRQLPEEGLKFMVYLQKENIIDESGMPKERFSAEFPKEGPSILRIQQVVRGDSAAYFCASSPLWGEEGYTFGSGTRLTVV.

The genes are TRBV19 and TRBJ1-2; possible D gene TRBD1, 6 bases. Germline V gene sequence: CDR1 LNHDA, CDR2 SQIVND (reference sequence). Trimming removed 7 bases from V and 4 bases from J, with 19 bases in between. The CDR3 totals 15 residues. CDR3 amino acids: CASNRQALLSYGYTF. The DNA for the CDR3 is TGTGCCAGTAATAGACAGGCCTTATTAAGCTATGGCTACACCTTC.

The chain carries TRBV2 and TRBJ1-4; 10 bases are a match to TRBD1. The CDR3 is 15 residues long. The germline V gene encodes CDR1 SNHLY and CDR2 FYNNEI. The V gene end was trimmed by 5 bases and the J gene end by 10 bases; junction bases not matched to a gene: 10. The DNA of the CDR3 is TGTGCCAGCAGTTGGGGGACAGGGGTCCCGCGAAAACTGTTTTTT. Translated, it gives CASSWGTGVPRKLFF. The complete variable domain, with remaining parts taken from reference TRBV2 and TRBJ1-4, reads EPEVTQTPSHQVTQMGQEVILRCVPISNHLYFYWYRQILGQKVEFLVSFYNNEISEKSEIFDDQFSVERPDGSNFTLKIRSTKLEDSAMYFCASSWGTGVPRKLFFGSGTQLSVL.

DNA of the CDR3: TGTGCCAGCAGCCAAGCTGGACAGGGGTTTTACGAGACCCAGTACTTC. It is translated as CASSQAGQGFYETQYF. V gene TRBV14 combines with J gene TRBJ2-5, with TRBD1 identical over 9 bases. V gave up 1 base and J gave up 5 bases; unmatched junction bases: 8. The CDR3 spans 16 residues. The germline CDR1 and CDR2 sequences are SGHDN and FVKESK.

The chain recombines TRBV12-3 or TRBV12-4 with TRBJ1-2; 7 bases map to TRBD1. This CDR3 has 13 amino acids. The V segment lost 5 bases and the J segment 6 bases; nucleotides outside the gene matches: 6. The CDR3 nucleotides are TGTGCCAGCAGTATTAACAGGGGCCATGGCTACACCTTC. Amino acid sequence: CASSINRGHGYTF.

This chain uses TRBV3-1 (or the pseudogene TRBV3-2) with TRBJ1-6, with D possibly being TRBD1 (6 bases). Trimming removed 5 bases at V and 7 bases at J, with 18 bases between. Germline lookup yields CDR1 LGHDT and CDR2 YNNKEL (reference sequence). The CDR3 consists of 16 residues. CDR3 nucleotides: TGTGCCAGCAGCGCGATAACGGGACACACCAATTCACCCCTCCACTTT. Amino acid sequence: CASSAITGHTNSPLHF.

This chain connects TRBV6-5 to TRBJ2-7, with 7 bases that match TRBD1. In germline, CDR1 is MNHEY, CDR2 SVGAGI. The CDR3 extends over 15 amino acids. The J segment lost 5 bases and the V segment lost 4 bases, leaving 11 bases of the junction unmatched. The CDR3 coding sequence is TGTGCCAGCAGTTTTCGACAGGGAGACTGGAACGAGCAGTACTTC. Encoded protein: CASSFRQGDWNEQYF.

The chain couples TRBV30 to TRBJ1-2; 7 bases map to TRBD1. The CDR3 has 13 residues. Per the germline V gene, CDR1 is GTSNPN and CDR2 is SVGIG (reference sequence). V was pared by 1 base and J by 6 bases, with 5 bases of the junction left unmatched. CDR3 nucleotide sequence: TGTGCCTGGAGTGGACAGGGTATAGATGGCTACACCTTC. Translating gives CAWSGQGIDGYTF.

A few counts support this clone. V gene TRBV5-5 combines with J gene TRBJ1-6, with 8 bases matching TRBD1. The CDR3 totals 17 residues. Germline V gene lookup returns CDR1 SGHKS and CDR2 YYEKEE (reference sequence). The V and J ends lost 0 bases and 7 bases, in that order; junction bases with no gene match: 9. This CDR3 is CASSLVGQGMGNSPLHF. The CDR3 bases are TGTGCCAGCAGCTTGGTTGGACAGGGCATGGGCAATTCACCCCTCCACTTT.

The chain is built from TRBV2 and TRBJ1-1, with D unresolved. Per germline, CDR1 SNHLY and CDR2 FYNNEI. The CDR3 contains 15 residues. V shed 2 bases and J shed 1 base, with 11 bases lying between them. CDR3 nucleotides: TGTGCCAGCAGTGAATGGGCCTCAGAGAACACTGAAGCTTTCTTT. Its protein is CASSEWASENTEAFF.

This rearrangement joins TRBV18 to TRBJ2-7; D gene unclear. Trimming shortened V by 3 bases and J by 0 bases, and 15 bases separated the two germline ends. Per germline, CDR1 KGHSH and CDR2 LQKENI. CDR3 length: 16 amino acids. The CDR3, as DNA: TGTGCCAGCTCACCGGTGGAGACGGTAAGCTCCTACGAGCAGTACTTC. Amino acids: CASSPVETVSSYEQYF.